Listed here is a single TCR beta chain. Its antigen is unknown. This specimen belongs to a study of shared clonotypes between healthy human individuals. The study's findings and limits: Against clonotypes common to all four donors, non-shared ones had lower generation probabilities. Clonotype sharing among donors was thought likely to change with sequencing depth. Though the depth was large, rarefaction showed that sorted-subset sequencing was incomplete.

The naive CD8 subset, CD45RO-negative cells positively selected for CCR7, excluded terminally differentiated effector memory CD45RA+ cells. Germline-derived CDR1 and CDR2 are LNHNV and YYDKDF (reference sequence). CDR3 length: 14 residues. V was pared by 5 bases and J by 7 bases, with 18 bases between. Clones were read by immunoSEQ multiplex PCR, and TCRdb kept only the in-frame ones, dropping some. Among approximately 1.9 million clones listed, over 85% were seen once. What was sequenced was naive CD8+ T cells from PBMCs. The chain employs TRBV15 and TRBJ2-7, with D possibly TRBD2 on 6 matching bases. The clonotype originates from a man in his late teens or twenties in good health. Some clones in this sample may be carry-over from other donors' samples. The CDR3, as DNA: TGTGCCACCAGCCCTACCGGGAGCCTCAGGGAGCAGTACTTC. It encodes CATSPTGSLREQYF.